This TCR beta chain is drawn from a study of T cell responses to AZD1222 COVID-19 vaccine. Whole-study findings and limits: As reported, nearly half of all spike-specific TCRs target variant regions that are unmutated.

TCRdb's copy holds only in-frame clones and misses some; the assay was immunoSEQ multiplex PCR. The table has about 120,000 clones, about 90% seen once. With regard to this clone: Its antigen remains unknown.

V was clipped by 6 bases and J by 5 bases; unmatched bases: 9. The CDR3 runs to 14 residues. Germline V CDR1 and CDR2: SGHAT, FQNNGV. The sample consisted of peripheral blood, taken on day 0 of AZD1222 vaccination. This receptor was obtained from an adult in good health. The chain carries TRBV11-2 and TRBJ2-7; 8 positions match TRBD1. The DNA of the CDR3 is TGTGCCAGCAGGTTGACAGGGGCGAGGGACGAGCAGTACTTC. This translates into CASRLTGARDEQYF.